This T cell receptor beta chain was documented in a study of T cells after yellow fever vaccination. CDR3 length equals 14 residues. V lost 3 bases and J lost 2; bases outside the gene matches: 0. CDR1 and CDR2 (germline): DFQATT, SNEGSKA (reference sequence). MiXCR, run by TCRdb on the 5' RACE reads, gives a single entry per CDR3 protein. The sample contains roughly 300,000 distinct CDR3 sequences, approximately 7% of which appear only once. The rearrangement links TRBV20-1 to TRBJ2-7; 14 bases align to TRBD2. Sequencing was performed on PBMCs, taken around 45 days after the first yellow fever vaccination. The receptor's source is a man younger than 35 who received the YFV17D yellow fever vaccine. The chain's CDR3 is CSARGLAGAYEQYF. The CDR3 nucleotides are TGCAGTGCTAGGGGACTAGCGGGGGCCTACGAGCAGTACTTC.